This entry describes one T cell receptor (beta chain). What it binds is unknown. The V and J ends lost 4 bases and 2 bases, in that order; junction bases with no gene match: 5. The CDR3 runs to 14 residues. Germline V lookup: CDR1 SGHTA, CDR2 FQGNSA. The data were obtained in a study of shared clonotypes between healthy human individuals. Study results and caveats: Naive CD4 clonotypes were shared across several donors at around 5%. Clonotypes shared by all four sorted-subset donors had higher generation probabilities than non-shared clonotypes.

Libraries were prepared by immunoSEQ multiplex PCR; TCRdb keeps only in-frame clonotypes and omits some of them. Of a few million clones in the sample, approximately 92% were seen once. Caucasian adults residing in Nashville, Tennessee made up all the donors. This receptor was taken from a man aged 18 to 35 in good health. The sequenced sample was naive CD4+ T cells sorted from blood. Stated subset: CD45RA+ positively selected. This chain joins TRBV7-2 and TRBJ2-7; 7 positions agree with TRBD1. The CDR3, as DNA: TGTGCCAGCAGCTCTGATGGACAGGCCTACGAGCAGTACTTC. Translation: CASSSDGQAYEQYF.